Presented here are 21 T cell receptor beta chains from one specimen sequenced in a study of T-cell reconstitution after alpha-beta-depleted transplantation in children. Preparing the TCRbeta library involved the use of unique molecular identifiers. TCRdb re-called the PCR reads with MiXCR, one entry per CDR3 protein. Altogether about 980,000 distinct CDR3 sequences are present, around 30% being singletons, with the ten largest covering over 25%. The input for sequencing was PBMCs, mostly from graft donor cells, taken 360 days after TCRalphabeta/CD19-depleted stem cell transplant. The source is a boy under three years old who had a stem cell transplant for SCID, so the T cells may come from the graft donor.

The chain uses TRBV15 and TRBJ2-5; 10 positions match TRBD2. V dropped 0 bases and J dropped 1; count of bases not matched to a gene: 5. Looked up from germline, CDR1 is LNHNV and CDR2 is YYDKDF (reference sequence). The CDR3 is 17 residues long. The CDR3 DNA follows: TGTGCCACCAGCAGAGATAAGCTAGCGGGGGCCCAAGAGACCCAGTACTTC. Translated, it gives CATSRDKLAGAQETQYF.

V is TRBV20-1 and J is TRBJ2-1; possibly TRBD1 for D (5 bases). The germline V gene encodes CDR1 DFQATT and CDR2 SNEGSKA (reference sequence). The CDR3 spans 14 residues. Trimming cost V 3 bases and J 1 base, with 10 bases left between them. The CDR3 DNA reads TGCAGTGCTAGGCTACAGGTGTCCTACAATGAGCAGTTCTTC. Protein sequence: CSARLQVSYNEQFF.

This clonotype was found once. This chain links TRBV7-2 with TRBJ1-5, with TRBD1 matching 10 bases. Germline-derived CDR1 and CDR2 are SGHTA and FQGNSA. This CDR3 is 15 amino acids long. V lost 4 bases and J lost 6; bases outside the gene matches: 6. CDR3 in DNA: TGTGCCAGCAGCTCGGACAGGGGGGCAATTCAGCCCCAGCATTTT. Residues: CASSSDRGAIQPQHF. Using reference TRBV7-2 and TRBJ1-5 for the parts outside the CDR3, the full variable domain is GAGVSQSPSNKVTEKGKDVELRCDPISGHTALYWYRQSLGQGLEFLIYFQGNSAPDKSGLPSDRFSAERTGGSVSTLTIQRTQQEDSAVYLCASSSDRGAIQPQHFGDGTRLSIL.

The chain links TRBV20-1 to TRBJ2-1; 9 nucleotides align to TRBD2. The CDR3 consists of 15 residues. Germline trimming cut 0 bases from V and 4 bases from J; bases unmatched to any gene: 4. The germline CDR1 and CDR2 sequences are DFQATT and SNEGSKA (reference sequence). As DNA, the CDR3 is TGCAGTGCTAGAGACGGCGGGGGGGCTTACAATGAGCAGTTCTTC. It specifies CSARDGGGAYNEQFF.

The J gene is TRBJ2-3, the V gene TRBV28, with TRBD2 matching over 13 bases. Germline CDR1 and CDR2: MDHEN and SYDVKM. CDR3 length: 17 residues. V gave up 6 bases and J gave up 0 bases; unmatched junction bases: 6. CDR3 protein: CASSPGLAGISTDTQYF. The CDR3 nucleotides read TGTGCCAGCAGCCCGGGACTAGCGGGGATCAGCACAGATACGCAGTATTTT.

The chain couples TRBV4-2 to TRBJ1-1; D unclear. Germline CDR1 and CDR2: LGHNA and YNFKEQ. The CDR3 spans 14 residues. Between the trimmed V and J ends, which lost 2 bases and 1 base, there was a span of 8 bases. The CDR3 nucleotides read TGTGCCAGCAGCCAACTCGGGAGGAACACTGAAGCTTTCTTT. Translating gives CASSQLGRNTEAFF.

The chain uses TRBV4-1 and TRBJ2-7; D unclear. Trimming shortened V by 0 bases and J by 6 bases, and 15 bases separated the two germline ends. This CDR3 contains 15 residues. The V gene's germline CDR1 is MGHRA and CDR2 YSYEKL. The CDR3, as DNA: TGCGCCAGCAGCCAAGATAGTCTCAAAGCACCCGAGCAGTACTTC. Its protein product is CASSQDSLKAPEQYF.

This sequence joins TRBV6-1 and TRBJ2-5; TRBD2 aligns across 10 bases. V shed 6 bases and J 2 bases; nucleotides not matched to a gene: 9. The germline V gene has CDR1 MNHNS and CDR2 SASEGT. The CDR3 contains 16 residues. Here the CDR3 DNA reads TGTGCCAGCAGCCCCTTGTTACTAGCGGGACAAGAGACCCAGTACTTC. Amino acids: CASSPLLLAGQETQYF.

This clonotype appeared a few times. The chain combines TRBV20-1 with TRBJ1-6; D ambiguous. CDR1 is DFQATT, CDR2 SNEGSKA, per germline (reference sequence). The length of the CDR3 is 17 residues. V lost 0 bases and J lost 6, with 18 bases in between. The CDR3 DNA reads TGCAGTGCTAGAGATACAAGGGAGGGTGGTAGTAATTCACCCCTCCACTTT. Residues: CSARDTREGGSNSPLHF.

This rearrangement joins TRBV29-1 to TRBJ2-1; 7 bases fit TRBD1. Germline V gene data show CDR1 as SQVTM and CDR2 as ANQGSEA. The CDR3 runs to 15 residues. Trimming took 4 bases from V and 2 from J; bases not matched to a gene: 8. The CDR3 sequence is CSVAGTARTYNEQFF. The CDR3 nucleotides read TGCAGCGTTGCCGGGACAGCAAGGACCTACAATGAGCAGTTCTTC.

A few counts support this clonotype. V and J are TRBV12-3 or TRBV12-4 and TRBJ1-1, with D tentatively TRBD1 (5 bases). The CDR3 covers 15 residues. V lost 4 bases, J lost 2 bases, and 14 bases lay in between. The CDR3 loop reads CASSSPSGDNTEAFF. The CDR3 bases are TGTGCCAGCAGTTCCCCCTCGGGGGATAACACTGAAGCTTTCTTT.

This clonotype was counted only a few times. The CDR3 sequence is CASSYSGQGANQPQHF. CDR3 in DNA: TGTGCCAGCAGTTACTCGGGACAGGGGGCAAATCAGCCCCAGCATTTT. The chain employs TRBV6-2 or TRBV6-3 and TRBJ1-5, with 12 nucleotides matching TRBD1. The CDR3 loop spans 16 amino acids. The germline gives CDR1 MNHEY, CDR2 SVGEGT. The J segment lost 4 bases and the V segment lost 0 bases, leaving 1 base of the junction unmatched.

This clonotype has only a few counts. The gene calls are TRBV7-9 and TRBJ2-3; D is tentatively TRBD1 or TRBD2 (5 bases each). The V and J ends lost 5 bases and 3 bases respectively, with 18 bases between them. The CDR3 is made up of 16 amino acids. In germline, CDR1 is SEHNR, CDR2 FQNEAQ (reference sequence). CDR3 nucleotide sequence: TGTGCCAGCAGCCCGGGGACCCTAGGGGCTACAGATACGCAGTATTTT. Translation: CASSPGTLGATDTQYF.

This clonotype was detected a few times. This CDR3 reads CASSFSAGSDTEAFF. The CDR3 DNA sequence: TGTGCCAGCAGCTTTTCGGCAGGGTCGGACACTGAAGCTTTCTTT. The gene calls are TRBV7-9 and TRBJ1-1; tentatively, D is TRBD1 (5 bases). Germline CDR1 is SEHNR and CDR2 is FQNEAQ (reference sequence). V shed 3 bases and J shed 3 bases, with 14 bases lying between them. This CDR3 is built from 15 residues.

This clonotype has more than one count but fewer than ten. The rearrangement uses TRBV9 and TRBJ2-3; 9 nucleotides match TRBD1. V dropped 2 bases and J dropped 0; count of bases not matched to a gene: 4. Germline CDR1 reads SGDLS; CDR2 reads YYNGEE. The CDR3 is 16 residues long. CDR3 amino acids: CASSVRDRESTDTQYF. The CDR3 region has the DNA TGTGCCAGCAGCGTTCGGGACAGGGAGAGCACAGATACGCAGTATTTT.

Only a few counts were recorded for this clonotype. This chain links TRBV15 with TRBJ2-7, with unresolved D. The germline V gene encodes CDR1 LNHNV and CDR2 YYDKDF (reference sequence). This CDR3 is 15 amino acids long. The V gene lost 1 base and the J gene lost 1 base, with 11 bases spanning the gap. The CDR3 reads CATSRGVVQSYEQYF. The CDR3 DNA is TGTGCCACCAGCAGAGGGGTGGTACAGTCCTACGAGCAGTACTTC.

This clonotype was seen a few times. This chain uses TRBV7-8 with TRBJ2-2; 7 bases are shared with TRBD1. The ends lost 6 bases at V and 0 bases at J; junction bases unmatched: 7. The CDR3 runs to 16 residues. In germline, CDR1 is SGHVS, CDR2 FQNEAQ. CDR3 sequence: CASRPRQGTNTGELFF. CDR3 coding DNA: TGTGCCAGCAGACCTCGACAGGGAACGAACACCGGGGAGCTGTTTTTT. Filled out from reference TRBV7-8 and TRBJ2-2, the complete variable domain reads GAGVSQSPRYKVAKRGQDVALRCDPISGHVSLFWYQQALGQGPEFLTYFQNEAQLDKSGLPSDRFFAERPEGSVSTLKIQRTQQEDSAVYLCASRPRQGTNTGELFFGEGSRLTVL.

This clonotype was seen a few times. The CDR3 here is CASKTGGGSYGYTF. Here the CDR3 DNA reads TGTGCCAGCAAGACCGGGGGGGGTAGCTATGGCTACACCTTC. The V and J genes are TRBV6-1 and TRBJ1-2; TRBD1 might be the D (5 bases). V was cut by 7 bases and J by 4 bases, with 16 bases left in between. The germline gives CDR1 MNHNS, CDR2 SASEGT. The CDR3 is made up of 14 amino acids.

The rearrangement links TRBV18 to TRBJ2-3; 8 bases are shared with TRBD1. This CDR3 comprises 14 residues. Germline trimming cut 2 bases from V and 8 bases from J; bases unmatched to any gene: 6. Germline CDR1 is KGHSH and CDR2 is LQKENI. The CDR3 DNA reads TGTGCCAGCTCACCAGAGACAGGGGCAGCTACGCAGTATTTT. Its translation: CASSPETGAATQYF.

This clonotype appeared many times. The chain has TRBV9 and TRBJ2-3; either TRBD1 or TRBD2 may supply D (5 bases each). Germline CDR1 is SGDLS and CDR2 is YYNGEE. The CDR3 is 16 amino acids. V lost 0 bases, J lost 2 bases, and 13 bases lay in between. In DNA form, the CDR3 reads TGTGCCAGCAGCGTAGACCGTGGGGGAAACACAGATACGCAGTATTTT. Its translation: CASSVDRGGNTDTQYF.

The rearrangement uses TRBV27 and TRBJ1-3; a possible D gene is TRBD1 (6 bases). CDR3 size: 19 residues. V gave up 2 bases and J gave up 0 bases, with 20 bases separating them. The germline CDR1 and CDR2 sequences are MNHEY and SMNVEV (reference sequence). The chain's CDR3 is CASSLRPSTGTFSGNTIYF. For the CDR3, the DNA is TGTGCCAGCAGTTTACGCCCCTCGACAGGCACCTTCTCTGGAAACACCATATATTTT.